The rows below give T cell receptor beta chains drawn from one sample of a study of shared clonotypes between healthy human individuals. Here immunoSEQ multiplex PCR was the method, and the copy in TCRdb shows in-frame clones only, minus some. There are over 1.5 million clones in the sample; approximately 98% occur only once, and roughly 0.45% lies in the top ten. The sample taken for sequencing was naive CD4+ T cells sorted from blood. Receptors were obtained from a man aged 25 to 40 in good health. CDR3s include the opening cysteine and the closing phenylalanine or tryptophan. A D gene is named only where the DNA matches it firmly. Clone size is given for some rows only: seen once, a few or many times, or a class if the clone is expanded.

size: -
J: TRBJ2-1
D: -
V: TRBV20-1
DNA: TGCAGTGCTAGGGTTGGGATAGGGCAGTTCTTC
CDR3: CSARVGIGQFF

size: -
J: TRBJ1-5
D: TRBD1
V: TRBV28
DNA: TGTGCCAGCAGTTTCAGGGACAGGGGGAATCAGCCCCAGCATTTT
CDR3: CASSFRDRGNQPQHF

size: -
J: TRBJ1-2
D: TRBD1
V: TRBV29-1
DNA: TGCAGCGTTGAGACAGGGGGGCATGGCTACACCTTC
CDR3: CSVETGGHGYTF

size: -
J: TRBJ2-3
D: TRBD2
V: TRBV5-4
DNA: TGTGCCAGCAGCTCTAGCGGGAGCCATACGCAGTATTTT
CDR3: CASSSSGSHTQYF

size: -
J: TRBJ1-3
D: -
V: TRBV11-2
DNA: TGTGCCAGCAGCCCACTTGGGGGGCGTAGATCTGGAAACACCATATATTTT
CDR3: CASSPLGGRRSGNTIYF

size: -
J: TRBJ2-1
D: TRBD1
V: TRBV5-1
DNA: TGCGCCAGCAGCAACCCAGCGGGACAGGGCCCCTACAATGAGCAGTTCTTC
CDR3: CASSNPAGQGPYNEQFF

size: -
J: TRBJ2-7
D: -
V: TRBV18
DNA: TGTGCCAGCTCACCAACTCGGACCGGGGAGCAGTACTTC
CDR3: CASSPTRTGEQYF

size: -
J: TRBJ1-3
D: -
V: TRBV7-2
DNA: TGTGCCAGCAGATATGGAAACACCATATATTTT
CDR3: CASRYGNTIYF

size: -
J: TRBJ1-3
D: -
V: TRBV5-1
DNA: TGCGCCAGCCATGACAGCTCTGGAAACACCATATATTTT
CDR3: CASHDSSGNTIYF

size: -
J: TRBJ2-2
D: -
V: TRBV28
DNA: TGTGCCAGCAGTTTACCCGCCAGGGCGGGAGGGGAGCTGTTTTTT
CDR3: CASSLPARAGGELFF

size: -
J: TRBJ1-2
D: -
V: TRBV11-2
DNA: TGTGCCAGCAGCCCCGACGGCGGGACGTATGGCTACACCTTC
CDR3: CASSPDGGTYGYTF

size: -
J: TRBJ2-7
D: -
V: TRBV30
DNA: TGTGCCTGGAGTCTGGAGACTAGTTCGTCCGAGCAGTACTTC
CDR3: CAWSLETSSSEQYF

size: -
J: TRBJ1-5
D: -
V: TRBV30
DNA: TGTGCCTGGAGTGTAACGGCTACCAATCAGCCCCAGCATTTT
CDR3: CAWSVTATNQPQHF

size: -
J: TRBJ2-2
D: -
V: TRBV6-1
DNA: TGTGCCAGCAGTGAAACGCGGACCGGGGAGCTGTTTTTT
CDR3: CASSETRTGELFF

size: -
J: TRBJ2-1
D: -
V: TRBV2
DNA: TGTGCCAGCACCCTGCCGGGACTGGAGCCGTTCTTC
CDR3: CASTLPGLEPFF

size: -
J: TRBJ1-1
D: -
V: TRBV19
DNA: TGTGCCAGCTCCAGGAGGTCCCGTCAAGGTACCACTGAAGCTTTCTTT
CDR3: CASSRRSRQGTTEAFF

size: -
J: TRBJ2-5
D: TRBD2
V: TRBV29-1
DNA: TGCAGCGTTGTTTCCCCGGGACTAGTCAAAGAGACCCAGTACTTC
CDR3: CSVVSPGLVKETQYF

size: -
J: TRBJ1-2
D: -
V: TRBV5-5
DNA: TGTGCCAGCAGCTTGGAGACGCTGGACAGCCAGTGCGCCTTC
CDR3: CASSLETLDSQCAF

size: few
J: TRBJ2-7
D: -
V: TRBV5-6
DNA: TGTGCCAGCAGCTTCAAGCGGACCCACGAGCAGTACTTC
CDR3: CASSFKRTHEQYF

size: -
J: TRBJ2-1
D: TRBD2
V: TRBV5-1
DNA: TGCGCCAGCAGCTTGGGTAGCGGGAGTTACAATGAGCAGTTCTTC
CDR3: CASSLGSGSYNEQFF

size: once
J: TRBJ1-5
D: -
V: TRBV19
DNA: TGTGCCAGTAGTTATATCGCAAGTCAGCCCCAGCATTTT
CDR3: CASSYIASQPQHF

size: -
J: TRBJ2-1
D: -
V: TRBV18
DNA: TGTGCCAGCTCACCTCGGGGGCGTAATGAGCAGTTCTTC
CDR3: CASSPRGRNEQFF

size: -
J: TRBJ2-3
D: TRBD2
V: TRBV2
DNA: TGTGCCAGCAGTGAAGCGCGGGGGACTAGCGGGAGGTGGGATACGCAGTATTTT
CDR3: CASSEARGTSGRWDTQYF